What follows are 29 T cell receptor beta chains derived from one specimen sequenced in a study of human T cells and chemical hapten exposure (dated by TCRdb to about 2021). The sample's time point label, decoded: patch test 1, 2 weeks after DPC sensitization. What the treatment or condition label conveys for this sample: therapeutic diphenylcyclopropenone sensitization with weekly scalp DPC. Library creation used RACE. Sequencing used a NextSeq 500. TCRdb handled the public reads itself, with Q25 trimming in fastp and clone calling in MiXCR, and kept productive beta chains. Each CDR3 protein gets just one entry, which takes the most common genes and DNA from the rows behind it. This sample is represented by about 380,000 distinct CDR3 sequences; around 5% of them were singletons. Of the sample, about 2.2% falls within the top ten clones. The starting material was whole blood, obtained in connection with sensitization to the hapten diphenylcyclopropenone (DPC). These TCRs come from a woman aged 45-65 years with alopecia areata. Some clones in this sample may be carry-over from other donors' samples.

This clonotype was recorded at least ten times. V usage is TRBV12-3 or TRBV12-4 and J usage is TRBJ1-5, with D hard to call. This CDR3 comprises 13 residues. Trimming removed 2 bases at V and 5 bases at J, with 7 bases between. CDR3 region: CASSLSSHQPQHF. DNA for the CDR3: TGTGCCAGCAGTTTATCGTCCCATCAGCCCCAGCATTTT.

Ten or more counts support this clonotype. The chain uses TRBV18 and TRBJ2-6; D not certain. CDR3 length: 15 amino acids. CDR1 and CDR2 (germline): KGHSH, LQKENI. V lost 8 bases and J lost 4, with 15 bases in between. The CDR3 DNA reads TGTGCCAGCAGCCCCTCGGGCGCCGGGGCCAACGTCCTGACTTTC. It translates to CASSPSGAGANVLTF.

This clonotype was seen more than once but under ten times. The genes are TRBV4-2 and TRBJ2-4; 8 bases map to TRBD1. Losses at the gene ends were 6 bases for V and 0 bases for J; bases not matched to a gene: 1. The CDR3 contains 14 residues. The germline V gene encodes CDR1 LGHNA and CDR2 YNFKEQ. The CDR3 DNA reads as TGTGCCAGCAGTGGGACAGGAGCCAAAAACATTCAGTACTTC. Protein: CASSGTGAKNIQYF.

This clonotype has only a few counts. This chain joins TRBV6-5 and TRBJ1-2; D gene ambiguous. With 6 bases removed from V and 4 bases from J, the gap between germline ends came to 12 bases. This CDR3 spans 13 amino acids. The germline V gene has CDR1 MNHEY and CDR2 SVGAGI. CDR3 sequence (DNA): TGTGCCAGCAGCCTACGGCCTTCCTATGGCTACACCTTC. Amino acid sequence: CASSLRPSYGYTF.

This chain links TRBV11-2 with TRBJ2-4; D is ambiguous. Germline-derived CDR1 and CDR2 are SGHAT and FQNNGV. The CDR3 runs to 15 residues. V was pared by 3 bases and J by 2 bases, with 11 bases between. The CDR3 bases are TGTGCCAGCAGCTTTCCGGGCATTTCCAAAAACATTCAGTACTTC. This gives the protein CASSFPGISKNIQYF.

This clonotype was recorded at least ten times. The CDR3 reads CASSFSVTGEGIQYF. The CDR3 bases are TGTGCCAGCAGCTTTTCGGTCACAGGGGAGGGCATTCAGTACTTC. The chain is built from TRBV11-1 and TRBJ2-4; the D gene could be TRBD1 or TRBD2 (7 bases each). V was shortened by 3 bases and J by 9 bases, with 18 bases between the two germline ends. This CDR3 contains 15 residues. From germline, CDR1 is SGHAT and CDR2 FQDESV (reference sequence).

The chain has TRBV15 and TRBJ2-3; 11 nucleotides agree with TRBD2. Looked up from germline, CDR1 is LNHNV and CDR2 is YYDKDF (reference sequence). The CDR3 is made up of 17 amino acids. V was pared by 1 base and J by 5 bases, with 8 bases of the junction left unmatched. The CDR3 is CATSRGLVAGGIDTQYF. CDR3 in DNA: TGTGCCACCAGCAGAGGCTTGGTAGCGGGAGGGATAGATACGCAGTATTTT.

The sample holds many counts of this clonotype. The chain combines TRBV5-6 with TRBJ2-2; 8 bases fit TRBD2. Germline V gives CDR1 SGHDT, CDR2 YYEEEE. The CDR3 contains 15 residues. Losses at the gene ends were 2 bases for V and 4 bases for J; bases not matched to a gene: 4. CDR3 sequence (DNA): TGTGCCAGCAGCTTCACTAGCGGAGGCACCGGGGAGCTGTTTTTT. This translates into CASSFTSGGTGELFF.

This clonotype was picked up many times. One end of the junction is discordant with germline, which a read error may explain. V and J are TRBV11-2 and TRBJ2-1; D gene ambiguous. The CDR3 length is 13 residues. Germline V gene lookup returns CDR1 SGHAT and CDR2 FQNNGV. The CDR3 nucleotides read TGTGCCAGCAGCTTAGGATTAGTTGTGGAGCGGTTCTTC. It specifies CASSLGLVVERFF.

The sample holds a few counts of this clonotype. The CDR3 loop reads CASSLGQWLYGYTF. The CDR3 DNA sequence: TGTGCCAGCAGTTTAGGACAATGGCTCTATGGCTACACCTTC. J is TRBJ1-2 and V is TRBV12-3 or TRBV12-4, with D uncertain. This CDR3 has 14 amino acids. The V and J ends lost 1 base and 4 bases respectively, with 10 bases between them.

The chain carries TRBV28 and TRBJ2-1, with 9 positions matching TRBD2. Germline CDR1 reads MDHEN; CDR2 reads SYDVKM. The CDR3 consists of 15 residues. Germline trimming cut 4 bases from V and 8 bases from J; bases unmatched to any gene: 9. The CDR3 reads CASSSREGPEDEQFF. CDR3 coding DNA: TGTGCCAGCAGTTCGCGGGAGGGCCCGGAGGATGAGCAGTTCTTC. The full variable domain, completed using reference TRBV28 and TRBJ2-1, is DVKVTQSSRYLVKRTGEKVFLECVQDMDHENMFWYRQDPGLGLRLIYFSYDVKMKEKGDIPEGYSVSREKKERFSLILESASTNQTSMYLCASSSREGPEDEQFFGPGTRLTVL.

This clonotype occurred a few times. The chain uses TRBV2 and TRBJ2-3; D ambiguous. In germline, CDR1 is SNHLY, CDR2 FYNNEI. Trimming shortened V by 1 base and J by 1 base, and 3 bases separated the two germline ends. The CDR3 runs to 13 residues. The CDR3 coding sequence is TGTGCCAGCAGTGAAGGGGGCACAGATACGCAGTATTTT. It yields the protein CASSEGGTDTQYF.

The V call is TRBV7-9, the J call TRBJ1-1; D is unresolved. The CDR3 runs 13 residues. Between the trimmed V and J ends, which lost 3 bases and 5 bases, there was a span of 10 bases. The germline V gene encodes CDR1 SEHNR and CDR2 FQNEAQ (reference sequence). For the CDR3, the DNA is TGTGCCAGCAGCTTCGGCGGTCAAACTGAAGCTTTCTTT. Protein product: CASSFGGQTEAFF.

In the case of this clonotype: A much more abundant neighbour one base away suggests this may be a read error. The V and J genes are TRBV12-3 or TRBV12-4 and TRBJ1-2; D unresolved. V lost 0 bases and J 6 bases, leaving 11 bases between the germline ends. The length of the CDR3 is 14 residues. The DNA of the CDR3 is TGTGCCAGCAGTTTAGCTGGGCAGCGAAATGGCTACACCTTC. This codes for CASSLAGQRNGYTF.

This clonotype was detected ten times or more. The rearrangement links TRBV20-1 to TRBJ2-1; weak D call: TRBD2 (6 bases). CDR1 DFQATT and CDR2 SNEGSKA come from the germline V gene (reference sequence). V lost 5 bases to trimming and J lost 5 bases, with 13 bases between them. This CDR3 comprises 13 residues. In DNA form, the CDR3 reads TGCAGTGCTCCGGCCAGGAGGGACAATGAGCAGTTCTTC. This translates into CSAPARRDNEQFF.

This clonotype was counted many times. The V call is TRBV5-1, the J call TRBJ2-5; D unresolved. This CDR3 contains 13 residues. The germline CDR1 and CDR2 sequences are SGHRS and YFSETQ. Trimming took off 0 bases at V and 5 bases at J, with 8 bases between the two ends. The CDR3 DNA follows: TGCGCCAGCAGCTTGGAAGGCCCGGAGACCCAGTACTTC. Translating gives CASSLEGPETQYF.

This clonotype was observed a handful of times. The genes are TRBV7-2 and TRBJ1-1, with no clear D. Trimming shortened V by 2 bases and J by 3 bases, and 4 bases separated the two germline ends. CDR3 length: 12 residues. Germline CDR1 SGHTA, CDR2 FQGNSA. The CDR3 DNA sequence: TGTGCCAGCAGCTTATTTGACACTGAAGCTTTCTTT. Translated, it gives CASSLFDTEAFF.

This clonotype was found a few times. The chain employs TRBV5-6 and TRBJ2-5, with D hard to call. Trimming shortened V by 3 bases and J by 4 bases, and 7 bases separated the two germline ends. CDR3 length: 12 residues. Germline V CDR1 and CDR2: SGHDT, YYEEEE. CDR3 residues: CASSWPGETQYF. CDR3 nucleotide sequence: TGTGCCAGCAGCTGGCCCGGAGAGACCCAGTACTTC.

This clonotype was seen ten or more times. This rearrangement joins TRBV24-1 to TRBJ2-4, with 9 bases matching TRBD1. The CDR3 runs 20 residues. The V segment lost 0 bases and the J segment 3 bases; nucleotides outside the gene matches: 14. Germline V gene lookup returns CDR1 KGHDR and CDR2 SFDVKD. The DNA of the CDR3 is TGTGCCACCAGTGATTTGCAGGACCAGGACAGGGGTATGGACAAAAACATTCAGTACTTC. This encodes CATSDLQDQDRGMDKNIQYF.

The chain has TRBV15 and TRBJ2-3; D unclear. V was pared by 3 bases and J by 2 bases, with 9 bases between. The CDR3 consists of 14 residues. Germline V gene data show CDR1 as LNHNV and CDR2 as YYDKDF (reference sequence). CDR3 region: CATSSRMVTDTQYF. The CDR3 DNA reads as TGTGCCACCAGCAGCCGGATGGTCACAGATACGCAGTATTTT.

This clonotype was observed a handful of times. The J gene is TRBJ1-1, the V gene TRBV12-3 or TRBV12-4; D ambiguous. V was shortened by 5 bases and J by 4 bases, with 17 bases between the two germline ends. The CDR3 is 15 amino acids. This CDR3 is CASSAETVSVTEAFF. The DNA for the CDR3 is TGTGCCAGCAGTGCGGAGACTGTAAGCGTCACTGAAGCTTTCTTT.

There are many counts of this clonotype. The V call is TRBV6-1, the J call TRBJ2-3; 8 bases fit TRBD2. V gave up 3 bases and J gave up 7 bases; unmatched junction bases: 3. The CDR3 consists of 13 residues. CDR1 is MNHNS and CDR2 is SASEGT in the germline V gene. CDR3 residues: CASSERGANTQYF. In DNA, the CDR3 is TGTGCCAGCAGTGAGCGGGGGGCAAATACGCAGTATTTT.

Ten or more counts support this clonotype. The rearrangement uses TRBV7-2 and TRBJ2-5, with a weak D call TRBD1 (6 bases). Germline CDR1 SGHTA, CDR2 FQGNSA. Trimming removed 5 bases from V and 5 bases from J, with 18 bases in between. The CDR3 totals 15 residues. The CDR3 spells CASSAWDISSETQYF. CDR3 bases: TGTGCCAGCAGCGCTTGGGACATCTCATCGGAGACCCAGTACTTC.

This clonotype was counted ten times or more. The chain's CDR3 is CASSLSSLNYGYTF. CDR3 DNA: TGTGCCAGCAGTTTGAGCAGTCTTAACTATGGCTACACCTTC. The V call is TRBV28, the J call TRBJ1-2, with no clear D. The V gene's germline CDR1 is MDHEN and CDR2 SYDVKM. The CDR3 has 14 residues. Trimming removed 3 bases at V and 1 base at J, with 9 bases between.

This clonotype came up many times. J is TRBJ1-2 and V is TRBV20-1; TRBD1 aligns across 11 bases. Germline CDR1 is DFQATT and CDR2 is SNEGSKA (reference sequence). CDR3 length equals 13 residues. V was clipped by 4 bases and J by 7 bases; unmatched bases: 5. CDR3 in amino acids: CSAIRTGGFGYTF. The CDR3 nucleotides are TGCAGTGCTATCCGGACAGGGGGCTTTGGCTACACCTTC.

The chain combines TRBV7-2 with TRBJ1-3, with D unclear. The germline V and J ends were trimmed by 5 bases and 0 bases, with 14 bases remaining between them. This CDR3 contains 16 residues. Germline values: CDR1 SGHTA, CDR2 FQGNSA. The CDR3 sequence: CASSLGPVNSGNTIYF. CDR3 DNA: TGTGCCAGCAGCCTAGGACCGGTCAACTCTGGAAACACCATATATTTT.

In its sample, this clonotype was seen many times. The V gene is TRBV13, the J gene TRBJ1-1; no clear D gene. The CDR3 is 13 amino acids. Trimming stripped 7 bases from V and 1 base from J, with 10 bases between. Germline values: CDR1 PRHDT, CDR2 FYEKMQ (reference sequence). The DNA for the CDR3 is TGTGCCAGCAAAGGAGGCGGGAACACTGAAGCTTTCTTT. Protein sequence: CASKGGGNTEAFF.

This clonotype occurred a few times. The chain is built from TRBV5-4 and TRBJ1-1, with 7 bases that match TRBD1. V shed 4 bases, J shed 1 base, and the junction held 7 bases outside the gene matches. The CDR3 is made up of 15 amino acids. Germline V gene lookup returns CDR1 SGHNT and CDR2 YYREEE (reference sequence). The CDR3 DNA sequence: TGTGCCAGCAGCCCGCGAGGGGGCCCGAACACTGAAGCTTTCTTT. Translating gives CASSPRGGPNTEAFF.

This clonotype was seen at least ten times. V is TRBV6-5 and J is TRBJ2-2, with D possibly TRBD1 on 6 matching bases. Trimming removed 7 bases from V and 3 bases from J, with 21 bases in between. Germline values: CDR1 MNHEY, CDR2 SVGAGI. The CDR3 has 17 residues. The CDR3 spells CASIQGLPTGYTGELFF. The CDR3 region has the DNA TGTGCCAGCATCCAGGGCCTACCGACAGGTTACACCGGGGAGCTGTTTTTT.